Listed here are 9 T cell receptor beta chains from one sample, sequenced in a study of control samples from healthy donors and cancer patients. Measured with immunoSEQ multiplex PCR; TCRdb has only the in-frame clones, and not every one. The sample lists 150,000 to 200,000 clones, 88% occurring once. Source material: blood. The receptors were gathered from a man younger than 35 in good health.

The gene calls are TRBV30 and TRBJ1-5, with 9 bases matching TRBD1. This CDR3 contains 15 residues. Germline trimming cut 3 bases from V and 9 bases from J; bases unmatched to any gene: 12. Germline loops: CDR1 GTSNPN, CDR2 SVGIG (reference sequence). CDR3 nucleotides: TGTGCCTGGAGCCTGCCTGGGACAGGGAACACGCCCCAGCATTTT. The encoded protein is CAWSLPGTGNTPQHF.

V and J are TRBV4-1 and TRBJ2-1, with D perhaps TRBD2 (5 bases). Trimming stripped 1 base from V and 7 bases from J, with 8 bases between. The CDR3 extends over 13 amino acids. Germline CDR1 and CDR2: MGHRA and YSYEKL. The CDR3 region is CASSQVRGNEQFF. Written as DNA, the CDR3 is TGCGCCAGCAGCCAAGTCCGGGGTAATGAGCAGTTCTTC.

This clone was seen once. The chain joins TRBV29-1 to TRBJ1-3, with D possibly matching TRBD1 (6 bases). V gave up 6 bases and J gave up 2 bases, with 8 bases separating them. CDR3 length: 12 residues. Germline CDR1 is SQVTM and CDR2 is ANQGSEA. The CDR3 loop reads CSVTGTGNTIYF. The CDR3, as DNA: TGCAGCGTAACAGGGACTGGAAACACCATATATTTT.

This clone was seen once. The chain employs TRBV19 and TRBJ1-2, with D possibly being TRBD1 (6 bases). V was trimmed by 10 bases and J by 4 bases, leaving 16 bases between them. CDR3 size: 13 residues. Germline CDR1 and CDR2: LNHDA and SQIVND (reference sequence). CDR3 residues: CATWGQGLYGYTF. The CDR3 DNA is TGTGCCACCTGGGGCCAGGGGCTCTATGGCTACACCTTC.

The chain links TRBV30 to TRBJ1-2; possibly TRBD1 for D (5 bases). The V end lost 0 bases, the J end lost 5 bases, and 7 bases lay between the germline ends. CDR1 GTSNPN and CDR2 SVGIG come from the germline V gene (reference sequence). This CDR3 contains 12 residues. CDR3 region: CAWSVSGYGYTF. The CDR3 DNA reads TGTGCCTGGAGTGTGTCAGGGTATGGCTACACCTTC.

The chain recombines TRBV6-2 or TRBV6-3 with TRBJ1-1; D not resolved. Germline values: CDR1 MNHEY, CDR2 SVGEGT. The V end was cut by 1 base, the J end by 5 bases, with 17 bases between. The CDR3 consists of 16 residues. The CDR3 loop reads CASSYLGPEDGTEAFF. CDR3 sequence (DNA): TGTGCCAGCAGTTACTTAGGTCCGGAGGACGGTACTGAAGCTTTCTTT.

DNA for the CDR3: TGTGCCAGCAGCATAAATAGCGGGGGGGAAGAGACCCAGTACTTC. Encoded protein: CASSINSGGEETQYF. The chain couples TRBV9 to TRBJ2-5, with 11 bases fitting TRBD2. Germline V gene data show CDR1 as SGDLS and CDR2 as YYNGEE. This CDR3 region has 15 residues. After removal of 4 bases from V and 3 bases from J, the junction contained 5 bases not matched to a gene.

The chain combines TRBV5-8 with TRBJ2-3; weak D call: TRBD1 (5 bases). Germline V lookup: CDR1 SGHTS, CDR2 YDEGEE. The CDR3 has 15 amino acids. V was clipped by 0 bases and J by 0 bases, with 8 bases between them. The CDR3 spells CASSLGRVSTDTQYF. The DNA of the CDR3 is TGTGCCAGCAGCTTGGGCAGGGTCAGCACAGATACGCAGTATTTT.

The chain links TRBV5-1 to TRBJ1-2, with TRBD1 as a possible D gene (5 bases). V lost 0 bases and J lost 4, with 19 bases in between. CDR3 length: 17 residues. The V gene's germline CDR1 is SGHRS and CDR2 YFSETQ. Here the CDR3 reads CASSLEGPTGSFYGYTF. CDR3 DNA sequence: TGCGCCAGCAGCTTGGAGGGACCGACCGGATCCTTCTATGGCTACACCTTC.